This TCR beta chain was identified in a study of early T cells in non-severe SARS-CoV-2 infection (dated by TCRdb to the early 2020s). Concerning the study at large: TCR sequencing used bulk RNA from unsorted whole blood, so alpha and beta chains could not be paired. Broad study findings and their caveats: VDJdb matching was skewed toward anti-spike CD8 responses, so virus-specific expansions were likely underestimated and private and CD4 specificities were missed.

There are a few counts of this clonotype. This clone's antigen is unknown. Base-call qualities are not available, and no considerably larger clone is one nucleotide away. The protocol used for the library was 5' RACE. The sample was run on a NextSeq 500. The TCR library protocol attached unique molecular identifiers to individual cDNA molecules to correct for sequencing error and PCR bias. Both TCR alpha and beta chains were sequenced, and tight co-correlation was observed between alpha and beta sequence abundances in each sample. Per the original workflow: Decombinator V4 was used to perform V gene, J gene and CDR3 annotation of TCR sequences. Expanded TCRs were defined as changing significantly between any two time points under a Poisson model with p below 0.0001. TCR abundances were normalised to the total number of TCRs sequenced per sample and were expressed as counts per million. TRAV1-2 paired with TRAJ12, TRAJ20 or TRAJ33 defined MAIT TCRs, while TRAV10 paired with TRAJ18 defined iNKT TCRs. VDJdb, accessed 1 November 2021, was searched for CMV, EBV and SARS-CoV-2 annotated TCRs, excluding TCRs annotated for multiple antigens. TCRdb reprocessing: public reads trimmed at Q25 with fastp, clones called with MiXCR, in-frame beta chains kept. Records with the same CDR3 protein are collapsed into one entry carrying the most frequent genes and DNA. None of the V and J calls come from the authors' own analysis; TCRdb made them. Present in this sample are about 77,000 distinct CDR3 sequences, approximately 15% of which were seen just once. The ten largest clonotypes hold approximately 2.9% of the sample.

V is pruned by 1 base and J by 1 base, leaving 6 bases of the junction without a gene match. The CDR3 has 17 amino acids, counting the end cysteine and phenylalanine. CDR3 DNA is the only sequence kept; it has 51 bases, read in frame from the first base. The germline V gene provides CDR1 LGHNA and CDR2 YNFKEQ. This was a case-control study nested in a cohort of healthcare workers in London, UK, who had nasopharyngeal swab PCR tests and blood samples taken every week. Healthcare workers were recruited during the week of the UK lockdown, between 23 and 31 March 2020, and followed weekly for up to 16 weeks.

Sequenced input: whole blood. The chain joins TRBV4-2 to TRBJ2-3, with TRBD2 identical over 9 junction bases. The clonotype originates from an adult who was a healthcare worker with PCR-confirmed SARS-CoV-2 infection or an uninfected control (not recorded which). The CDR3 corresponds to CASSQVGKRGGTDTQYF. The DNA sequence follows: TGTGCCAGCAGCCAAGTCGGGAAGCGGGGGGGCACAGATACGCAGTATTTT.